The T cell receptor (beta chain) under discussion was sequenced for a study of blood T cell repertoires in COVID-19. In the study overall: T cells, B-cell-depleted T cells, or PBMCs supplied cDNA or gDNA.

Sequencing used immunoSEQ multiplex PCR; TCRdb keeps in-frame clones, though not all of them. The top ten hold about 3% of the sample, which has tens of thousands of clones, about 84% seen once. Germline loops: CDR1 SGHTA, CDR2 FQGNSA. The V gene lost 5 bases and the J gene lost 0 bases, with 11 bases spanning the gap. The length of the CDR3 is 15 residues. The chain uses TRBV7-2 and TRBJ1-5; a possible D gene is TRBD1 (5 bases). Sequencing was done on a sample of peripheral blood. This TCR was sampled from a man aged 65 to 79 with COVID-19, enrolled during active disease. The DNA for the CDR3 is TGTGCCAGCAGCCTCAGGGATAATAGCAATCAGCCCCAGCATTTT. This translates into CASSLRDNSNQPQHF.